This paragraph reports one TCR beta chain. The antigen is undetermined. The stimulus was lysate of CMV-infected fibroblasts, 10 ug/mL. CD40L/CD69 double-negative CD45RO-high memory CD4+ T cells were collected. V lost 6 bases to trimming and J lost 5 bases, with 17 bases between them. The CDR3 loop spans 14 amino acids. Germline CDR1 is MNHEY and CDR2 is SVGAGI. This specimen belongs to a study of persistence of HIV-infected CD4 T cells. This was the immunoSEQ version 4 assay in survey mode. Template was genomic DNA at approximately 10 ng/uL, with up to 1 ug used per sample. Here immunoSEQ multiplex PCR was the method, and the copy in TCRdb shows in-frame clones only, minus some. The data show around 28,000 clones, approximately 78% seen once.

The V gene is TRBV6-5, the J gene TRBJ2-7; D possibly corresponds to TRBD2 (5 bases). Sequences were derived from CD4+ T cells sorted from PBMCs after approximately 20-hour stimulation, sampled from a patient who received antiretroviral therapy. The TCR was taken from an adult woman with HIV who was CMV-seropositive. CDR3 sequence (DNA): TGTGCCAGCAGGCCGGGTCAGAGGAGGAACGAGCAGTACTTC. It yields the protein CASRPGQRRNEQYF.